Included here is one T cell receptor beta chain sequence, with context. Its antigen is currently unknown. The data originate from a study of cytomegalovirus exposure and HLA in healthy donors. General study results and limits: Certain sequence variants were highly shared and formed a cluster, and this cluster was likely a sequencing artifact.

V lost 1 base and J 6 bases, leaving 9 bases between the germline ends. The CDR3 length is 13 residues. The germline V gene encodes CDR1 MNHEY and CDR2 SVGAGI. Use of 60 Vbeta and 13 Jbeta primers characterized the PCR. Clones were sequenced by immunoSEQ multiplex PCR, and TCRdb holds only the in-frame ones, with some missing. Among about 110,000 clones listed, roughly 15% were seen once. Sequences were obtained from PBMCs. This chain connects TRBV6-5 to TRBJ1-2; D unclear. This clonotype was obtained from a female donor in good health and CMV-seronegative. CDR3 sequence reads: CASSYLSGDGYTF. CDR3 DNA sequence: TGTGCCAGCAGTTACTTGTCCGGAGATGGCTACACCTTC.